This TCR beta chain is from a study of T cells of healthy individuals. This clonotype was seen a few times. There are 14 residues in the CDR3. V shed 0 bases and J shed 6 bases, with 10 bases lying between them. Germline lookup yields CDR1 KGHSH and CDR2 LQKENI. TCRdb analysed the 5' RACE reads with MiXCR anew, one entry per CDR3 protein. The sample lists 95,000 to 100,000 distinct CDR3 sequences, roughly 18% occurring once. The source of this sequence is a human donor in good health. V and J are TRBV18 and TRBJ2-3, with D unclear. CDR3 in amino acids: CASSPPVPSDTQYF. The CDR3 nucleotides are TGTGCCAGCTCACCACCGGTGCCCTCCGATACGCAGTATTTT.